This TCR beta chain is drawn from a study of OX40 agonist ivuxolimab in advanced cancers. Assay used: immunoSEQ multiplex PCR; TCRdb lists only in-frame clones, some missing. Of over 20,000 clones in the sample, roughly 84% were seen once. The sample in question was CD4+ or CD8+ T cells sorted from blood, obtained in a trial of the OX40 agonist ivuxolimab. The TCR was taken from an adult with an advanced solid tumor such as melanoma, head and neck, liver or kidney cancer.

Here the CDR3 DNA reads TGTGCTAGTGGGGGGACTAGCGGGAGTTTGGATGAGCAGTTCTTC. This gives the protein CASGGTSGSLDEQFF. This sequence joins TRBV12-5 and TRBJ2-1; TRBD2 matches 14 bases. Germline CDR1 and CDR2: LGHNT and FRNRAP. J was trimmed by 8 bases and V by 6 bases; bases with no gene match: 6. The CDR3 has 15 amino acids.